The rows below give T cell receptor beta chains drawn from one sample of a study of cytomegalovirus exposure and HLA in healthy donors. Produced via immunoSEQ multiplex PCR; TCRdb's table is partial and in-frame only. The profile shows 100,000 or so clones, about 88% of them singletons. The sequencing input was PBMCs. These receptors originate from a woman between 18 and 29 years old in good health and CMV-seropositive. The CDR3 runs from the conserved cysteine through the conserved F or W. The D gene is left open where the match is weak. Clone size is shown for a subset of rows, as once, few, many or a class of expanded clone.

TGTGCCAGCAGTTTACCCAGGGTTGAGACGCAGTATTTT	CASSLPRVETQYF	NA	TRBV28	TRBJ2-3	once
TGTGCCAGCAGCGTAGGACTCTTGGGGGAGCAGTACTTC	CASSVGLLGEQYF	NA	TRBV7-3	TRBJ2-7	NA
TGTGCCAGCAGTAAGGACATATTTGAAAAACTGTTTTTT	CASSKDIFEKLFF	NA	TRBV6-5	TRBJ1-4	NA
TGCGCCAGCAGCATGGGACAGGGAACAGGTGGCTACACCTTC	CASSMGQGTGGYTF	TRBD1	TRBV5-1	TRBJ1-2	NA
TGTGCCAGCAGGGGCAGAGTCCCCTATAGCAATCAGCCCCAGCATTTT	CASRGRVPYSNQPQHF	NA	TRBV28	TRBJ1-5	NA
TGTGCCAGCAGCGTGGGGGGAGATACGCAGTATTTT	CASSVGGDTQYF	NA	TRBV9	TRBJ2-3	NA
TGTGCCAGCAGCCCGCTTCAGGGGGTCACTGAAGCTTTCTTT	CASSPLQGVTEAFF	TRBD1	TRBV7-9	TRBJ1-1	NA
TGTGCCAGCAGTAAGACAGAGAACACTGAAGCTTTCTTT	CASSKTENTEAFF	NA	TRBV2	TRBJ1-1	NA
TGTGCCAGCAGCGGCGATACCGGGACAGGGAGGAATTCACCCCTCCACTTT	CASSGDTGTGRNSPLHF	TRBD1	TRBV9	TRBJ1-6	once
TGTGCCAGCAGCTTAGCTATCGGGGGGATGGGGACTAGCACAGATACGCAGTATTTT	CASSLAIGGMGTSTDTQYF	TRBD2	TRBV7-2	TRBJ2-3	NA
TGTGCCAGCAGGCCTCTTACTAGCGGGTGGTCCTATGAGCAGTTCTTC	CASRPLTSGWSYEQFF	TRBD2	TRBV28	TRBJ2-1	once
TGTGCCAGCAGCTTTCACAGGGGGACTAATGAAAAACTGTTTTTT	CASSFHRGTNEKLFF	TRBD1	TRBV7-9	TRBJ1-4	NA
TGTGCCAGCAGTTCTGGACTAGCGGCCCACCAAGAGACCCAGTACTTC	CASSSGLAAHQETQYF	TRBD2	TRBV6-5	TRBJ2-5	NA
TGCGCCAGCAGGGGCCCGGGGGTGAATCAGCCCCAGCATTTT	CASRGPGVNQPQHF	NA	TRBV10-2	TRBJ1-5	NA
TGTGCCAGCAGTCCCGGGACAGCATATAATTCACCCCTCCACTTT	CASSPGTAYNSPLHF	TRBD1	TRBV2	TRBJ1-6	NA
TGCGCCAGCAGCTTGGAGGGGCAGGATCAGCCCCAGCATTTT	CASSLEGQDQPQHF	NA	TRBV5-1	TRBJ1-5	NA
TGTGCCATCAGTGACCAGGGATCTAACTATGGCTACACCTTC	CAISDQGSNYGYTF	NA	TRBV10-3	TRBJ1-2	NA
TGTGCCAGTAGTATAGGAGGGGGCACTGAAGCTTTCTTT	CASSIGGGTEAFF	NA	TRBV19	TRBJ1-1	few
TGCGCCAGCAGCCCCCCGGGACAGGGGCTGCGCGGGGCCAACGTCCTGACTTTC	CASSPPGQGLRGANVLTF	TRBD1	TRBV4-1	TRBJ2-6	NA
TGTGCCAGCAGTGAAGCGCGTCAGGGCGGTTCACCCCTCCACTTT	CASSEARQGGSPLHF	NA	TRBV6-1	TRBJ1-6	NA
TGTGCCAGCAGCTTAGGTTCTCCCGCTGAAGCTTTCTTT	CASSLGSPAEAFF	NA	TRBV7-9	TRBJ1-1	NA
TGTGCCAGCCGGCTAGCGGGGGGCAATGAGCAGTTCTTC	CASRLAGGNEQFF	TRBD2	TRBV18	TRBJ2-1	NA
TGTGCCAGCAGCTTACGGTCAACTTCACCCCTCCACTTT	CASSLRSTSPLHF	NA	TRBV7-9	TRBJ1-6	NA
TGTGCCAGCAGTATAACGAGCCTGGGCACTGGGGCCAACGTCCTGACTTTC	CASSITSLGTGANVLTF	NA	TRBV27	TRBJ2-6	NA